This TCR beta chain was found in a study of blood T cell repertoires in COVID-19. About the study: Collection of acute and convalescent COVID-19 samples took place in the United States, Italy and Spain. The analysed material was cDNA or gDNA that came from T cells, B-cell-depleted T cells, or PBMCs.

This CDR3 has 15 amino acids. The trim removed 4 bases at V and 5 bases at J, leaving 6 bases unmatched. From germline, CDR1 is SGHRS and CDR2 YFSETQ. As handled by the study authors: Amplification of reference gene primers provided the estimated nucleated cell counts. Assay used: immunoSEQ multiplex PCR; TCRdb lists only in-frame clones, some missing. That table gives V, J and clone size, and the DNA gave D and trimming. The table has some 82,000 clones, around four fifths seen once. The receptor was derived from a man older than 75 with active or convalescent COVID-19. The specimen sequenced was peripheral blood. The chain has TRBV5-1 and TRBJ2-1, with 10 positions matching TRBD1. In DNA form, the CDR3 reads TGCGCCAGCAGCGAGGGACAGGGGCCCCACAATGAGCAGTTCTTC. Its protein product is CASSEGQGPHNEQFF.